This paragraph covers one T cell receptor beta chain sequence. Its cognate antigen is unknown. The sample belongs to a study of response to subunit inactivated influenza vaccine. This CDR3 region has 14 residues. The V gene's germline CDR1 is SGHRS and CDR2 YFSETQ. J was trimmed by 5 bases and V by 4 bases; bases with no gene match: 4. Study-level points and caveats: Researchers suggested that each seasonal influenza vaccination recruits few new T cells.

TCRdb reprocessed the RT-PCR reads via MiXCR and lists one record per CDR3 protein. The sample has around 760,000 distinct CDR3 sequences; approximately 15% are singletons. The starting material was PBMCs from blood, obtained 14 days before vaccination. The chain links TRBV5-1 to TRBJ1-4; 8 bases fit TRBD1. The clonotype originates from a man in his fifties or sixties who received an inactivated influenza vaccine. CDR3 nucleotides: TGCGCCAGCAGCGTGGGACAGGAGAATGAAAAACTGTTTTTT. Translation gives CASSVGQENEKLFF.